This T cell receptor beta chain stems from a study of human T cells and chemical hapten exposure. On this clonotype itself: Antigen: not known.

Study-wide findings and caveats: No alteration of TCRs above 1 in 1000 frequency was seen with DPC sensitization.

The CDR3 spans 17 residues. After removal of 1 base from V and 9 bases from J, the junction contained 6 bases not matched to a gene. Per germline, CDR1 SGHTA and CDR2 FQGNSA. TCRdb itself ran the RACE reads through MiXCR, one entry per CDR3 protein. The sample contains 95,000 to 150,000 distinct CDR3 sequences, approximately 10% of which appear only once. Described time point: patch test 3, about 24 weeks after DPC sensitization. Treatment indicated: therapeutic diphenylcyclopropenone sensitization with weekly scalp DPC. Alopecia patients between 18 and 70 years old and suitable for DPC were used as donors.

This receptor was identified in a woman in her forties or fifties with alopecia areata. Some clones in this sample may be carry-over from other donors' samples. The rearrangement links TRBV7-2 to TRBJ2-1, with 16 positions matching TRBD2. The sequenced sample was whole blood, obtained in connection with sensitization to the hapten diphenylcyclopropenone (DPC). The CDR3 region has the DNA TGTGCCAGCAGCTTAGAGGGGACTAGCGGGAGGGGAGGTGAGCAGTTCTTC. Translated, it gives CASSLEGTSGRGGEQFF.